The entry that follows covers one TCR beta chain sequence. The antigen remains unidentified. Germline V gene lookup returns CDR1 PRHDT and CDR2 FYEKMQ (reference sequence). The CDR3 has 14 residues. Between the trimmed V and J ends, which lost 2 bases and 7 bases, there was a span of 12 bases. This record comes from a study of cytomegalovirus exposure and HLA in healthy donors. Primers for the PCR totalled 60 Vbeta and 13 Jbeta. The table came from immunoSEQ multiplex PCR; TCRdb's copy has only in-frame clones and leaves some out. The sample is made up of about 130,000 clones, and the top ten hold about 1.7% of it. Study-level findings and limits: The authors enumerated under 200 TCR beta chains as linked to cytomegalovirus. An ancestry cluster, one associated with Asian ancestry, reportedly showed fewer N-insertions than the approximately 670-donor mean in a later analysis. Common viral pathogens seemed to be connected with several of the most significant clusters, according to a later analysis.

This TCR derives from a man between 18 and 29 years old in good health and CMV-seronegative. This chain uses TRBV13 with TRBJ2-1, with a possible D match to TRBD1 (5 bases). The sequencing sample was made of PBMCs. DNA of the CDR3: TGTGCCAGCAGCTTACCTTCAAGGGGTAATGAGCAGTTCTTC. It is translated as CASSLPSRGNEQFF.